The present TCR beta chain was sequenced within a study of blood T cell repertoires in COVID-19. There are 13 residues in the CDR3. V lost 1 base and J 8 bases, leaving 9 bases between the germline ends. Germline CDR1 reads MNHEY; CDR2 reads SMNVEV (reference sequence). This clone was seen only once. Produced via immunoSEQ multiplex PCR; TCRdb's table is partial and in-frame only. The table records 300,000 to 400,000 clones, about 88% of them present only once. This clonotype originated in an older woman with COVID-19, enrolled during active disease. The chain combines TRBV27 with TRBJ2-1; D unresolved. The sample comprised peripheral blood. The CDR3 DNA sequence: TGTGCCAGCAGTTTATACCCGGGTTATGAGCAGTTCTTC. Its translation is CASSLYPGYEQFF.